This TCR beta chain emerged from a study of T-cell reconstitution after alpha-beta-depleted transplantation in children. CDR1 and CDR2 from the germline V gene are DFQATT and SNEGSKA (reference sequence). This CDR3 is 15 amino acids long. Trimming removed 5 bases from V and 5 bases from J; junction bases left unmatched: 9. The authors prepared the TCRbeta library with unique molecular identifiers. MiXCR, applied by TCRdb to the PCR reads, yields one record per CDR3 protein. The sample lists some 460,000 distinct CDR3 sequences, about 16% occurring once. The sequencing used PBMCs, mostly from graft donor cells, collected 360 days after TCRalphabeta/CD19-depleted stem cell transplant. The chain carries TRBV20-1 and TRBJ2-5; 12 bases fit TRBD2. The clonotype comes from a boy under three years old who had a stem cell transplant for Wiskott-Aldrich syndrome, so the T cells may come from the graft donor. The CDR3 nucleotides are TGCAGTGCTCGGAGACCTAGCGGGGGGGATGAGACCCAGTACTTC. Its translation: CSARRPSGGDETQYF.